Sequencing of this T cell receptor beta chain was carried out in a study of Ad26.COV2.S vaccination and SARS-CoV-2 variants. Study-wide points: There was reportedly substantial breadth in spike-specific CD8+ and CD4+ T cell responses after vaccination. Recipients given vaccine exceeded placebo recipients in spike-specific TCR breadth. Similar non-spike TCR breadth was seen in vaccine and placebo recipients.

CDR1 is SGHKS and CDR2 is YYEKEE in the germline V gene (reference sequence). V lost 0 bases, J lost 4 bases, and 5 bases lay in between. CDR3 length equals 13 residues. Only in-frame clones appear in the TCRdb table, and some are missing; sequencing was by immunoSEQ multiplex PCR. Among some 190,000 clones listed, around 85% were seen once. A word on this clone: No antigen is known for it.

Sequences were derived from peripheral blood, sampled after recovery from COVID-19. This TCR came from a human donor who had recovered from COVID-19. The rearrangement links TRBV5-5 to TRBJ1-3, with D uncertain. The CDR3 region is CASSLATGNTIYF. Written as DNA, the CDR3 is TGTGCCAGCAGCTTGGCCACAGGAAACACCATATATTTT.